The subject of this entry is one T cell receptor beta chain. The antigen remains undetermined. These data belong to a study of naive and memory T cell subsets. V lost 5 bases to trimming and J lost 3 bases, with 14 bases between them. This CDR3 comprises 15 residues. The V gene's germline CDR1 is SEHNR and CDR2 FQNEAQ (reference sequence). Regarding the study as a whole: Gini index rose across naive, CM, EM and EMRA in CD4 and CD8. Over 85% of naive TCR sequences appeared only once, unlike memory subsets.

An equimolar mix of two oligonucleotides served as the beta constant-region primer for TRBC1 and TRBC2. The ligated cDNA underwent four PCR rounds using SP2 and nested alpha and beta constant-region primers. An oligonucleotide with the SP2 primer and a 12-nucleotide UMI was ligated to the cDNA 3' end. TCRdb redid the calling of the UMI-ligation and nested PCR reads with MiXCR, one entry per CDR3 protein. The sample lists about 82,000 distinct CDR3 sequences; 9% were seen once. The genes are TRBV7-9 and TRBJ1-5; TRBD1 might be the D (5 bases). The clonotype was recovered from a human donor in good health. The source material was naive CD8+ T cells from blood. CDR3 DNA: TGTGCCAGCAGCCCAAGCGGACACAACAATCAGCCCCAGCATTTT. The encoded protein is CASSPSGHNNQPQHF. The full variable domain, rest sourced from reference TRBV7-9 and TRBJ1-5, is DTGVSQNPRHKITKRGQNVTFRCDPISEHNRLYWYRQTLGQGPEFLTYFQNEAQLEKSRLLSDRFSAERPKGSFSTLEIQRTEQGDSAMYLCASSPSGHNNQPQHFGDGTRLSIL.